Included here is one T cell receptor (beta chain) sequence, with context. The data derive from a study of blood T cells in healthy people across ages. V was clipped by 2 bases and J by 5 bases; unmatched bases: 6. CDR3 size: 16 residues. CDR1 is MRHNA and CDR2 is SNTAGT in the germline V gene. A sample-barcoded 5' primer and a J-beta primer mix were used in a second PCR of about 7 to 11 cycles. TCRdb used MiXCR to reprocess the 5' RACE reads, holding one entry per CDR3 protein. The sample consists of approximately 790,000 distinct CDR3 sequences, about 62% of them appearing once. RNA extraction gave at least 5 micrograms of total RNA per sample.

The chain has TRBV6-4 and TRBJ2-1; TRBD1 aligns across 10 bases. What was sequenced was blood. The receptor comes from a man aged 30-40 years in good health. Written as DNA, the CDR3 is TGTGCCAGCAGTGACCGGACAGGGGGAACCGACAATGAGCAGTTCTTC. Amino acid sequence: CASSDRTGGTDNEQFF.